Presented here are 14 T cell receptor beta chains from one specimen sequenced in a study of shared clonotypes between healthy human individuals. Clones were sequenced by immunoSEQ multiplex PCR, and TCRdb holds only the in-frame ones, with some missing. This repertoire shows under 1,100,000 clones, about 80% found once; its top ten account for less than 1.5%. The sample comprised memory CD4+ T cells sorted from blood. The subset was: CD45RA-negative fraction. Every receptor here comes from a man between 18 and 35 years old in good health.

The chain is built from TRBV10-2 and TRBJ2-7; 9 bases are shared with TRBD2. V lost 2 bases, J lost 5 bases, and 13 bases stayed unmatched. CDR1 is WSHSY and CDR2 is SAAADI in the germline V gene. This CDR3 is 17 amino acids long. DNA of the CDR3: TGCGCCAGCAGTGAGCTAGCGGGGAGGCCTCAGGGGCACGAGCAGTACTTC. Its translation: CASSELAGRPQGHEQYF.

V and J are TRBV11-2 and TRBJ1-6, with D perhaps matching TRBD1 (6 bases). The CDR3 totals 15 residues. V lost 3 bases, J lost 7 bases, and 13 bases lay in between. Germline assignment: CDR1 SGHAT and CDR2 FQNNGV. The CDR3 region is CASSLGTRGNSPLHF. CDR3 DNA sequence: TGTGCCAGCAGCTTGGGGACAAGAGGGAATTCACCCCTCCACTTT.

This rearrangement joins TRBV21-1 to TRBJ2-2; the table's D call of TRBD2 was not tested on the DNA. TRBV21-1 constitutes a pseudogene. The CDR3 contains 18 residues. CDR3 sequence reads: CASSKSGTSGDLSGELFF. As DNA, the CDR3 is TGTGCCAGCAGCAAATCGGGGACTAGCGGGGACCTCTCCGGGGAGCTGTTTTTT.

This clone was found a few times. The chain employs TRBV30 and TRBJ1-3; 7 bases fit TRBD1. Germline CDR1 is GTSNPN and CDR2 is SVGIG (reference sequence). The CDR3 loop spans 16 amino acids. The junction had 8 bases not matched to a gene; V was cut back by 3 bases and J by 0 bases. The CDR3: CAWSYMTGRSGNTIYF. The CDR3 nucleotides are TGTGCCTGGAGCTACATGACAGGGCGCTCTGGAAACACCATATATTTT.

The rearrangement links TRBV18 to TRBJ2-7; a possible D gene is TRBD2 (6 bases). The CDR3 sequence is 14 residues long. Germline values: CDR1 KGHSH, CDR2 LQKENI. V gave up 3 bases and J gave up 5 bases, with 14 bases separating them. In DNA form, the CDR3 reads TGTGCCAGCTCACCGGGGACTGCCCTCAACGAGCAGTACTTC. It yields the protein CASSPGTALNEQYF.

This clone showed up many times. V and J are TRBV6-5 and TRBJ2-7; a possible D gene is TRBD2 (5 bases). The CDR3 spans 15 residues. Germline assignment: CDR1 MNHEY and CDR2 SVGAGI. Trimming left V 6 bases short and J 0 bases short, with 15 bases between. This CDR3 reads CASRPLRGLSYEQYF. CDR3 DNA sequence: TGTGCCAGCAGGCCCCTTCGCGGGCTCTCCTACGAGCAGTACTTC.

The CDR3 nucleotides are TGTGCCAGTAGTATCCGAGGTGGAGGGGGCTACGGCTACACCTTC. The encoded protein is CASSIRGGGGYGYTF. The chain is built from TRBV19 and TRBJ1-2; the match to TRBD1 covers 7 bases. V lost 3 bases to trimming and J lost 8 bases; unmatched junction nucleotides: 12. Per germline, CDR1 LNHDA and CDR2 SQIVND (reference sequence). The CDR3 sequence is 15 residues long.

The V and J genes are TRBV25-1 and TRBJ1-2; weak D call: TRBD1 (5 bases). Trimming took off 4 bases at V and 0 bases at J, with 6 bases between the two ends. Germline loops: CDR1 MGHDK, CDR2 SYGVNS. This CDR3 is 13 amino acids long. The CDR3 loop is CASSGRANYGYTF. The CDR3 DNA sequence: TGTGCCAGCAGTGGCAGGGCTAACTATGGCTACACCTTC.

The V call is TRBV7-2, the J call TRBJ2-7; 7 bases agree with TRBD2. After removal of 5 bases from V and 2 bases from J, the junction contained 6 bases not matched to a gene. This CDR3 is 14 amino acids long. Germline lookup yields CDR1 SGHTA and CDR2 FQGNSA. This CDR3 reads CASSTVSGPYEQYF. The CDR3 DNA sequence: TGTGCCAGCAGCACCGTTAGCGGGCCCTACGAGCAGTACTTC.

The V call is TRBV7-2, the J call TRBJ2-3, with 15 nucleotides matching TRBD2. J was trimmed by 0 bases and V by 5 bases; bases with no gene match: 9. Germline values: CDR1 SGHTA, CDR2 FQGNSA. The CDR3 runs 19 residues. The CDR3 DNA reads TGTGCCAGCAGCACCCGGACTAGCGGGAGGGCGGGGAGCACAGATACGCAGTATTTT. Translated: CASSTRTSGRAGSTDTQYF.

In this sample, this clone turned up a few times. The chain employs TRBV30 and TRBJ2-3, with D tentatively TRBD2 (5 bases). Per the germline V gene, CDR1 is GTSNPN and CDR2 is SVGIG (reference sequence). The CDR3 covers 11 residues. Trimming removed 4 bases from V and 6 bases from J, with 8 bases in between. This CDR3 reads CAWKSSDTQYF. As DNA, the CDR3 is TGTGCCTGGAAATCTAGCGATACGCAGTATTTT.

The chain couples TRBV5-1 to TRBJ2-1; D gene unclear. V dropped 0 bases and J dropped 9 bases, with 16 bases sitting between them. This CDR3 has 15 residues. Germline lookup yields CDR1 SGHRS and CDR2 YFSETQ. CDR3 sequence reads: CASSLARTLGPEQFF. CDR3 bases: TGCGCCAGCAGCTTGGCCCGAACTCTTGGGCCTGAGCAGTTCTTC.

The chain recombines TRBV25-1 with TRBJ2-7; perhaps TRBD2 as D (5 bases). In germline, CDR1 is MGHDK, CDR2 SYGVNS. CDR3 length: 14 residues. Trimming shortened V by 6 bases and J by 6 bases, and 18 bases separated the two germline ends. The CDR3 DNA reads as TGTGCCAGCAGCCACTACGCGCGGGTAAGCGAGCAGTACTTC. Protein product: CASSHYARVSEQYF.

As regards this clone: The sample carries other DNA sequences with the same CDR3. V and J are TRBV5-4 and TRBJ1-2; weak D call: TRBD1 (6 bases). The CDR3 runs 13 residues. Germline-derived CDR1 and CDR2 are SGHNT and YYREEE (reference sequence). Between the trimmed V and J ends, which lost 1 base and 4 bases, there was a span of 8 bases. The CDR3 protein is CASSLQGGYGYTF. As DNA, the CDR3 is TGTGCCAGCAGCTTGCAAGGGGGCTATGGCTACACCTTC.